Each of the 5 T cell receptor beta chains below was sequenced from the same sample in a study of blood T cell repertoires in COVID-19. Assay: immunoSEQ multiplex PCR; the TCRdb copy retains only in-frame clones and omits some. Of 90,000 to 130,000 clones detected, around 86% appear once; the ten largest clones hold under 5%. The specimen was peripheral blood. These receptors were collected from a man aged 40-55 years with acute or convalescent COVID-19.

The chain employs TRBV7-9 and TRBJ2-7; 12 nucleotides align to TRBD2. Looked up from germline, CDR1 is SEHNR and CDR2 is FQNEAQ (reference sequence). V lost 0 bases and J lost 7; bases outside the gene matches: 7. The CDR3 totals 16 residues. The chain's CDR3 is CASSLATSGSPGEQYF. The CDR3 DNA sequence: TGTGCCAGCAGCTTAGCGACTAGCGGGAGTCCGGGAGAGCAGTACTTC.

V usage is TRBV29-1 and J usage is TRBJ1-1; TRBD1 is a possible D gene (5 bases). Germline V CDR1 and CDR2: SQVTM, ANQGSEA. V dropped 8 bases and J dropped 4 bases, with 14 bases sitting between them. This CDR3 has 12 amino acids. The DNA of the CDR3 is TGCAGCTCCGGGGGTCGATCCACTGAAGCTTTCTTT. It specifies CSSGGRSTEAFF.

This clone was observed a single time. The chain is built from TRBV11-2 and TRBJ2-2; perhaps TRBD2 as D (5 bases). Trimming shortened V by 1 base and J by 3 bases, and 12 bases separated the two germline ends. The CDR3 extends over 16 amino acids. CDR1 is SGHAT and CDR2 is FQNNGV in the germline V gene. The CDR3 region has the DNA TGTGCCAGCAGCTTAGGTGGGAGTTGGGACACCGGGGAGCTGTTTTTT. It specifies CASSLGGSWDTGELFF.

This clone has a handful of counts. This chain connects TRBV30 to TRBJ2-7, with 7 bases lining up with TRBD1. This CDR3 contains 14 residues. J gave up 0 bases and V 4 bases, and 6 bases lay outside the gene matches. Germline V gene data show CDR1 as GTSNPN and CDR2 as SVGIG (reference sequence). As DNA, the CDR3 is TGTGCCTGGAAGGAGACAGGGTTCTCCTACGAGCAGTACTTC. It translates to CAWKETGFSYEQYF.

V is TRBV2 and J is TRBJ1-1, with 8 bases identical to TRBD1. The germline V gene encodes CDR1 SNHLY and CDR2 FYNNEI. This CDR3 region has 15 residues. The V and J ends lost 6 bases and 4 bases, in that order; junction bases with no gene match: 10. In DNA, the CDR3 is TGTGCCAGCAGCGCTACCGGACAGGGAGGCACTGAAGCTTTCTTT. Protein product: CASSATGQGGTEAFF.